These 30 T cell receptor beta chains came from one sample sequenced in a study of blood T cells in healthy people across ages. The second PCR ran roughly 7 to 11 cycles with a sample-barcoded 5' primer and J-beta primers. In TCRdb, the 5' RACE reads were re-called with MiXCR into one record per CDR3 protein. The sample has about 1.4 million distinct CDR3 sequences, 45% to 70% seen once. The sequencing sample was made of blood. These TCRs come from a young man in good health.

The chain links TRBV5-5 to TRBJ2-3, with 10 bases that match TRBD1. The germline CDR1 and CDR2 sequences are SGHKS and YYEKEE (reference sequence). The CDR3 is 16 residues long. V shed 1 base and J 2 bases; nucleotides not matched to a gene: 4. The CDR3 sequence: CASSLRGQGPTDTQYF. CDR3 nucleotide sequence: TGTGCCAGCAGCTTGAGGGGACAGGGGCCCACAGATACGCAGTATTTT.

The genes are TRBV29-1 and TRBJ2-7; 9 nucleotides line up with TRBD2. Trimming cost V 7 bases and J 7 bases; bases outside gene matches: 23. Germline V gene lookup returns CDR1 SQVTM and CDR2 ANQGSEA. There are 17 residues in the CDR3. CDR3 coding DNA: TGCAGCGCCGAGGCGGGAGGGCTGTCGGGCTCCTACAATGAGCAGTACTTC. Translating gives CSAEAGGLSGSYNEQYF.

This clonotype was observed a few times. The V call is TRBV12-3 or TRBV12-4, the J call TRBJ2-3; D not certain. The germline V and J ends were trimmed by 7 bases and 3 bases, with 14 bases remaining between them. CDR3 length equals 14 residues. In DNA form, the CDR3 reads TGTGCCAGCACCTTTCCGGGCCCAACAGATACGCAGTATTTT. Its protein is CASTFPGPTDTQYF.

The chain has TRBV2 and TRBJ1-5, with D tentatively TRBD1 (6 bases). Germline CDR1 and CDR2: SNHLY and FYNNEI. The CDR3 is 14 amino acids. V was pared by 5 bases and J by 3 bases, with 11 bases between. CDR3 region: CASSTQGVNQPQHF. The CDR3 nucleotides read TGTGCCAGCAGTACACAGGGCGTCAATCAGCCCCAGCATTTT. Full variable domain (outside the CDR3, taken from reference TRBV2 and TRBJ1-5): EPEVTQTPSHQVTQMGQEVILRCVPISNHLYFYWYRQILGQKVEFLVSFYNNEISEKSEIFDDQFSVERPDGSNFTLKIRSTKLEDSAMYFCASSTQGVNQPQHFGDGTRLSIL.

This clonotype was seen more than once but under ten times. The chain has TRBV12-5 and TRBJ2-7, with 7 bases matching TRBD1. The J call may be wrong; the DNA end is better matched by TRBJ2-5. CDR1 LGHNT and CDR2 FRNRAP come from the germline V gene. The CDR3 covers 15 residues. The CDR3 here is CASGLDRGFVETQYF. The CDR3 DNA reads as TGTGCTAGTGGTTTGGACAGGGGTTTTGTAGAGACCCAGTACTTC.

This clonotype was seen more than once but under ten times. This sequence joins TRBV12-3 or TRBV12-4 and TRBJ2-7; D is unclear. This CDR3 is 14 amino acids long. Trimming pared 1 base from V and 3 bases from J, leaving 10 bases between. Written as DNA, the CDR3 is TGTGCCAGCAGTTTAGTCGGAGTCGACTACGAGCAGTACTTC. Translating it yields CASSLVGVDYEQYF.

CDR3 DNA: TGTGCCAGCAGCTTAGCATCACAGACAGGGGACCACGAGCAGTACTTC. Translating gives CASSLASQTGDHEQYF. The chain combines TRBV7-2 with TRBJ2-7; 8 nucleotides agree with TRBD1. Germline V gene sequence: CDR1 SGHTA, CDR2 FQGNSA. The junction had 9 bases not matched to a gene; V was cut back by 0 bases and J by 5 bases. There are 16 residues in the CDR3.

CDR3 region: CSAQKTANTEAFF. CDR3 sequence (DNA): TGCAGTGCCCAAAAGACAGCGAACACTGAAGCTTTCTTT. The V call is TRBV20-1, the J call TRBJ1-1, with a possible D match to TRBD1 (5 bases). Trimming left V 6 bases short and J 1 base short, with 12 bases between. The CDR3 is 13 residues long. Per germline, CDR1 DFQATT and CDR2 SNEGSKA (reference sequence).

This clonotype was picked up a small number of times. The chain uses TRBV28 and TRBJ2-7, with 10 bases that match TRBD1. The CDR3 extends over 17 amino acids. The ends lost 10 bases at V and 0 bases at J; junction bases unmatched: 15. Germline V gene data show CDR1 as MDHEN and CDR2 as SYDVKM. The CDR3 sequence: CATLPGQGPSSSYEQYF. The CDR3 DNA reads TGTGCCACCTTACCGGGACAGGGGCCCTCGAGCTCCTACGAGCAGTACTTC.

J is TRBJ1-2 and V is TRBV12-3 or TRBV12-4, with a weak D call TRBD1 (5 bases). This CDR3 is 16 amino acids long. The V and J ends lost 0 bases and 7 bases respectively, with 18 bases between them. The CDR3 spells CASSLATGRVGVGYTF. As DNA, the CDR3 is TGTGCCAGCAGTTTAGCCACCGGCAGGGTGGGTGTTGGCTACACCTTC.

The CDR3, as DNA: TGCGCCAGCAGCCAAGATCCCTCTACAAGCTGGGATACGCAGTATTTT. Residues: CASSQDPSTSWDTQYF. V and J are TRBV4-1 and TRBJ2-3; D gene uncertain. The V end lost 0 bases, the J end lost 6 bases, and 16 bases lay between the germline ends. The CDR3 consists of 16 residues. Germline lookup yields CDR1 MGHRA and CDR2 YSYEKL.

This sequence joins TRBV20-1 and TRBJ1-5; a weak D match, TRBD1 (5 bases). The V and J ends lost 3 bases and 7 bases respectively, with 13 bases between them. Germline V CDR1 and CDR2: DFQATT, SNEGSKA (reference sequence). The CDR3 is made up of 13 amino acids. CDR3 sequence reads: CSASGQGTQPQHF. The DNA of the CDR3 is TGCAGTGCTAGTGGGCAGGGAACCCAGCCCCAGCATTTT.

The J gene is TRBJ1-1, the V gene TRBV29-1, with 8 bases fitting TRBD1. Germline values: CDR1 SQVTM, CDR2 ANQGSEA. The CDR3 consists of 13 residues. V lost 5 bases to trimming and J lost 11 bases; unmatched junction nucleotides: 13. Here the CDR3 reads CSVPGQGSRGAFF. For the CDR3, the DNA is TGCAGCGTTCCCGGACAGGGATCGAGGGGTGCTTTCTTT. Filled out from reference TRBV29-1 and TRBJ1-1, the complete variable domain reads SAVISQKPSRDICQRGTSLTIQCQVDSQVTMMFWYRQQPGQSLTLIATANQGSEATYESGFVIDKFPISRPNLTFSTLTVSNMSPEDSSIYLCSVPGQGSRGAFFGQGTRLTVV.

The count of this clonotype is one. In DNA, the CDR3 is TGTGCCAGCAGCTTAGCCTACCGCTCCTACGAGCAGTACTTC. Its protein is CASSLAYRSYEQYF. This chain joins TRBV7-9 and TRBJ2-7; D is ambiguous. V lost 0 bases and J lost 0, with 6 bases in between. The CDR3 contains 14 residues. Germline V gene sequence: CDR1 SEHNR, CDR2 FQNEAQ (reference sequence).

This rearrangement joins TRBV5-1 to TRBJ2-3; 8 nucleotides line up with TRBD2. V dropped 4 bases and J dropped 5; count of bases not matched to a gene: 9. In germline, CDR1 is SGHRS, CDR2 YFSETQ. This CDR3 has 15 residues. The CDR3 loop reads CASSRTGTRVDTQYF. In DNA form, the CDR3 reads TGCGCCAGCAGCCGGACTGGGACTAGAGTAGATACGCAGTATTTT. Full variable domain (remainder filled in from reference TRBV5-1 and TRBJ2-3): KAGVTQTPRYLIKTRGQQVTLSCSPISGHRSVSWYQQTPGQGLQFLFEYFSETQRNKGNFPGRFSGRQFSNSRSEMNVSTLELGDSALYLCASSRTGTRVDTQYFGPGTRLTVL.

The rearrangement joins TRBV3-1 to TRBJ1-5; 9 positions match TRBD1. The CDR3 loop spans 15 amino acids. The V gene's germline CDR1 is LGHDT and CDR2 YNNKEL (reference sequence). V lost 4 bases and J lost 3; bases outside the gene matches: 4. CDR3: CASSPAQGANQPQHF. CDR3 in DNA: TGTGCCAGCAGCCCCGCACAGGGGGCCAATCAGCCCCAGCATTTT.

This clonotype appeared a single time. This rearrangement joins TRBV28 to TRBJ2-5, with 7 bases that match TRBD2. V lost 6 bases and J lost 1; bases outside the gene matches: 14. Germline CDR1 and CDR2: MDHEN and SYDVKM. This CDR3 region has 17 residues. This chain's CDR3 is CASSLYLGGGSQETQYF. The CDR3 region has the DNA TGTGCCAGCAGCCTTTATCTTGGCGGGGGTTCCCAAGAGACCCAGTACTTC.

The chain is built from TRBV20-1 and TRBJ1-4; a weak D match, TRBD1 (5 bases). Trimming removed 0 bases at V and 9 bases at J, with 14 bases between. Germline V gene lookup returns CDR1 DFQATT and CDR2 SNEGSKA (reference sequence). This CDR3 region has 14 residues. The CDR3 protein is CSARDSGPHQKLFF. The CDR3 DNA reads TGCAGTGCTAGAGATTCGGGGCCCCATCAAAAACTGTTTTTT.

This chain uses TRBV27 with TRBJ2-5, with 9 bases that match TRBD1. The J call may be wrong; the DNA end is better matched by TRBJ2-7. The V gene's germline CDR1 is MNHEY and CDR2 SMNVEV (reference sequence). The CDR3 runs 14 residues. Here the CDR3 reads CASSNRGLTYEQYF. The CDR3, as DNA: TGTGCCAGCAGCAACAGGGGGCTGACCTACGAGCAGTACTTC.

This chain's CDR3 is CASSQVVAASNQPQHF. CDR3 DNA: TGCGCCAGCAGCCAGGTTGTGGCAGCAAGCAATCAGCCCCAGCATTTT. The genes are TRBV4-1 and TRBJ1-5; no clear D gene. CDR1 is MGHRA, CDR2 YSYEKL, per germline. The CDR3 covers 16 residues. Trimming cost V 3 bases and J 1 base, with 13 bases left between them.

This clonotype came up a few times. This chain uses TRBV20-1 with TRBJ2-7; a possible D gene is TRBD2 (6 bases). Germline CDR1 reads DFQATT; CDR2 reads SNEGSKA (reference sequence). V lost 0 bases and J 2 bases, leaving 14 bases between the germline ends. The CDR3 extends over 15 amino acids. Written as DNA, the CDR3 is TGCAGTGCTAGAGAAAGAGGCGGGAACCCCTACGAGCAGTACTTC. It specifies CSARERGGNPYEQYF.

The V gene is TRBV20-1, the J gene TRBJ1-2; D unclear. Trimming stripped 0 bases from V and 8 bases from J, with 10 bases between. The germline V gene has CDR1 DFQATT and CDR2 SNEGSKA (reference sequence). The CDR3 totals 12 residues. CDR3 amino acids: CSAREVIGGYTF. CDR3 sequence (DNA): TGCAGTGCTAGAGAAGTCATCGGGGGCTACACCTTC.

The chain combines TRBV12-3 or TRBV12-4 with TRBJ2-5; D uncertain. Trimming stripped 3 bases from V and 3 bases from J, with 8 bases between. This CDR3 is built from 13 residues. CDR3 nucleotide sequence: TGTGCCAGCAGTTTTGGCGGCAAAGAGACCCAGTACTTC. Residues: CASSFGGKETQYF.

J is TRBJ1-5 and V is TRBV20-1, with a tentative D call TRBD1 (5 bases). The V end lost 5 bases, the J end lost 9 bases, and 17 bases lay between the germline ends. Germline assignment: CDR1 DFQATT and CDR2 SNEGSKA (reference sequence). The CDR3 loop spans 13 amino acids. CDR3: CSASDGAAWPQHF. The CDR3, as DNA: TGCAGTGCTTCGGACGGGGCGGCTTGGCCCCAGCATTTT.

The J gene is TRBJ1-2, the V gene TRBV13; 8 bases line up with TRBD1. There are 15 residues in the CDR3. The V gene end was trimmed by 6 bases and the J gene end by 9 bases; junction bases not matched to a gene: 15. Germline CDR1 PRHDT, CDR2 FYEKMQ (reference sequence). Here the CDR3 DNA reads TGTGCCAGCAGATACCGGGCAGGGGGCGAATTCAGCTACACCTTC. It translates to CASRYRAGGEFSYTF.

Concerning this clonotype itself: One end of the junction varies from germline; a read error may be responsible. This chain joins TRBV4-1 and TRBJ2-7; D might be TRBD2 (5 bases). CDR1 MGHRA and CDR2 YSYEKL come from the germline V gene. The CDR3 totals 16 residues. CDR3: CASSQAVGDLSYEQYF. In DNA form, the CDR3 reads TGCGCCAGCAGCCAAGCTGTCGGGGATCTCTCCTACGAGCAGTATTTC.

CDR3 DNA sequence: TGTGCCAGCGGGAATGTGGGTCAGCTTAAGCATTTT. Residues: CASGNVGQLKHF. The gene calls are TRBV27 and TRBJ1-5, with D unresolved. This CDR3 comprises 12 residues. Trimming pared 8 bases from V and 14 bases from J, leaving 19 bases between. In germline, CDR1 is MNHEY, CDR2 SMNVEV (reference sequence).

The chain couples TRBV4-1 to TRBJ2-5; 7 bases align to TRBD1. CDR3 length: 16 residues. The germline CDR1 and CDR2 sequences are MGHRA and YSYEKL. Trimming took 4 bases from V and 4 from J; bases not matched to a gene: 12. The CDR3 coding sequence is TGCGCCAGCAGCCGTAATTCAAGGGGGCTTGCAGAGACCCAGTACTTC. The encoded protein is CASSRNSRGLAETQYF.

This chain joins TRBV7-2 and TRBJ2-1, with 12 bases matching TRBD2. V shed 5 bases and J 5 bases; nucleotides not matched to a gene: 10. Germline loops: CDR1 SGHTA, CDR2 FQGNSA. The CDR3 is 17 residues long. CDR3 nucleotide sequence: TGTGCCAGCAGCCTGTCTGGGACTAGCGGGTGGCACAATGAGCAGTTCTTC. Encoded protein: CASSLSGTSGWHNEQFF.

Only one count was recorded for this clonotype. The chain has TRBV12-3 or TRBV12-4 and TRBJ2-7; D is uncertain. This CDR3 has 12 amino acids. V lost 5 bases to trimming and J lost 3 bases, with 8 bases between them. CDR3 in DNA: TGTGCCAGCAGTATTCAGAGCTACGAGCAGTACTTC. It is translated as CASSIQSYEQYF.